This record looks at one T cell receptor beta chain sequence and its context. The germline CDR1 and CDR2 sequences are SQVTM and ANQGSEA. Between the trimmed V and J ends, which lost 3 bases and 6 bases, there was a span of 8 bases. The CDR3 sequence is 12 residues long. This sample was included in a study of CD8+ T cells in alopecia areata. Treatment in this sample: oral pan-JAK inhibitor, 5-10 mg twice daily. After isolation, RNA underwent reverse transcription to generate cDNA as the sequencing template. Sequencing used immunoSEQ multiplex PCR; TCRdb keeps in-frame clones, though not all of them. The repertoire holds 110,000 to 150,000 clones, with nearly 55% as singletons.

This specimen was CD8+ T cells sorted from blood, taken at week 4, from a patient treated with tofacitinib. The TCR originated in a human donor with alopecia areata. This sequence joins TRBV29-1 and TRBJ1-4, with D hard to call. The CDR3 region has the DNA TGCAGCGTTGAGGTCGGAGATGAAAAACTGTTTTTT. Its protein product is CSVEVGDEKLFF.